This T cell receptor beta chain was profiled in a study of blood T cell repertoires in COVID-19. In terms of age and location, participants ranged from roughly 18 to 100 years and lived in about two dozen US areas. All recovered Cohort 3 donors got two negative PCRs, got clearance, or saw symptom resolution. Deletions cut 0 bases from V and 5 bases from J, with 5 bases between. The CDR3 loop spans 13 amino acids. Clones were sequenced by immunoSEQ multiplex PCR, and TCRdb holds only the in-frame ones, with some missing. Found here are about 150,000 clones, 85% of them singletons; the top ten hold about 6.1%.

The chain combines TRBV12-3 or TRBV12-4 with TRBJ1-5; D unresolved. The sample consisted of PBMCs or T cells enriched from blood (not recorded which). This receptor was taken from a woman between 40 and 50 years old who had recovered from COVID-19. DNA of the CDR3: TGTGCCAGCAGTTTAGCGGGAGATCAGCCCCAGCATTTT. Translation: CASSLAGDQPQHF.